The clone carrying this T cell receptor beta chain was observed a single time. The CDR3 has 13 amino acids. The germline gives CDR1 SGHVS, CDR2 FQNEAQ. After removal of 10 bases from V and 3 bases from J, the junction contained 7 bases not matched to a gene. Original data processing: Reference gene primer amplification in the assay estimated nucleated cell counts. Some clones are missing from TCRdb's copy, which holds only in-frame ones; the method was immunoSEQ multiplex PCR. V and J calls and clone size follow that table, whereas D and trimming were derived from the DNA. Here the sample spans about 34,000 clones, approximately 81% being singletons. This sample is drawn from a study of blood T cell repertoires in COVID-19. Study-level background: Sites in the United States, Italy and Spain provided acute and convalescent COVID-19 samples. In each case, the material was cDNA or gDNA derived from T cells, B-cell-depleted T cells, or PBMCs.

Seattle cases were enrolled at active infection and followed longitudinally. The clonotype originates from a man aged 65 to 79 with COVID-19, enrolled during active disease. Sequenced input: peripheral blood. The chain carries TRBV7-8 and TRBJ1-2, with 8 bases fitting TRBD1. The CDR3 loop is CATLQGADYGYTF. CDR3 nucleotide sequence: TGTGCCACCTTGCAGGGGGCGGACTATGGCTACACCTTC.